One and the same sample provided the 2 T cell receptor beta chains below, sequenced in a study of post-analysis software for immune sequencing data (dated by TCRdb to the mid-2010s). To prepare the library, PCR was applied. Reads for this sample came from an Illumina HiSeq 2500. To reduce PCR and sequencing biases, unique molecular identifiers were incorporated into the TCR beta cDNA libraries. The raw public reads went through TCRdb reprocessing: fastp at Q25, MiXCR clone calling, in-frame beta chains kept. Here each entry gathers all rows of one CDR3 protein and keeps the most common genes and DNA. The sample data list fewer than 850,000 distinct CDR3 sequences, and around 42% of these were observed just once. The ten top clones hold roughly 4.5% of the sample. No antigen is known for these receptors. General study outcomes and caveats: Four to six TRBV segments, including TRBV5-6, TRBV5-1 and TRBV20-1, were significantly more frequent in patients than controls.

Sequencing was performed on blood. The origin of the receptors is a girl aged 5 to 17 with multiple sclerosis.

The genes are TRBV12-3 or TRBV12-4 and TRBJ2-3, with 8 bases fitting TRBD2. The V segment lost 5 bases and the J segment 4 bases; nucleotides outside the gene matches: 11. CDR3 length equals 16 residues. CDR3 nucleotide sequence: TGTGCCAGCAGTCGTCCGACCAGCGGGGGCCCAGATACGCAGTATTTT. Translating it yields CASSRPTSGGPDTQYF.

This chain links TRBV20-1 with TRBJ2-1; 8 nucleotides align to TRBD2. The CDR3 runs 14 residues. The germline V gene has CDR1 DFQATT and CDR2 SNEGSKA (reference sequence). V lost 1 base, J lost 7 bases, and 6 bases stayed unmatched. Here the CDR3 reads CSARAGGPANEQFF. CDR3 nucleotide sequence: TGCAGTGCTAGAGCGGGAGGGCCAGCTAATGAGCAGTTCTTC.